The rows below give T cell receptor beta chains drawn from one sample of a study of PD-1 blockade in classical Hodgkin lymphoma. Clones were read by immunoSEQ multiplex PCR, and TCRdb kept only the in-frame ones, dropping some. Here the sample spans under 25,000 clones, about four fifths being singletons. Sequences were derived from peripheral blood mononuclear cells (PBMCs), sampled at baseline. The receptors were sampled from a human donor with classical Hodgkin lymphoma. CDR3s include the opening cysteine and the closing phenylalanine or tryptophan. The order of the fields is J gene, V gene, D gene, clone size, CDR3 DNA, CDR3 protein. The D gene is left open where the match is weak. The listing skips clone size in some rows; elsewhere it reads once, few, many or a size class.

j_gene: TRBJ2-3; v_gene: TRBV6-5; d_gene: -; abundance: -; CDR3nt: TGTGCCAGCAGTTCTAGGCGGTCAGATACGCAGTATTTT; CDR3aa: CASSSRRSDTQYF
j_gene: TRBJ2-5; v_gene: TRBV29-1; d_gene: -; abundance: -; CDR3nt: TGCAGCGCCACCCCTTTTGAGGGCGCCCAAGAGACCCAGTACTTC; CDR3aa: CSATPFEGAQETQYF
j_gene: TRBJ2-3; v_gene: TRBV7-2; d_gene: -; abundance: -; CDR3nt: TGTGCCAGCAGCTTATCGGGGGCGCTGAACACAGATACGCAGTATTTT; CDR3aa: CASSLSGALNTDTQYF
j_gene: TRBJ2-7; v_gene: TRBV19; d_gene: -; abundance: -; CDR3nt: TGTGCCAGTAGTAACCCGACAGCGACCTACGAGCAGTACTTC; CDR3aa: CASSNPTATYEQYF
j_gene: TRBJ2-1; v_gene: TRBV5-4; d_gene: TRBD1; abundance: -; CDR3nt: TGTGCCAGCAGCTACTGGGGGACAGCTAACAATGAGCAGTTCTTC; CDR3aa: CASSYWGTANNEQFF
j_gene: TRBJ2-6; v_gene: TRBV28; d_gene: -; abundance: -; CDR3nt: TGTGCCAGCAACCTAATCTCTGGGGCCAACGTCCTGACTTTC; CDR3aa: CASNLISGANVLTF
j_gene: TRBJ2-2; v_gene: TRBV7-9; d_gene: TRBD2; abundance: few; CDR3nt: TGTGCCAGCAGCCCCCCAAGCGGGGGGGTTAGGAACGGGGAGCTGTTTTTT; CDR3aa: CASSPPSGGVRNGELFF
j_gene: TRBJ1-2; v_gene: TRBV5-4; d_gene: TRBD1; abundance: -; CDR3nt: TGTGCCAGCAGCGTTGACAGGGGCGATGGCTACACCTTC; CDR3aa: CASSVDRGDGYTF
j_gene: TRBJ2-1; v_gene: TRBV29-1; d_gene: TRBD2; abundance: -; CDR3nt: TGCAGCGTCGATAGCGGGGTGAGCTCCTACAATGAGCAGTTCTTC; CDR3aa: CSVDSGVSSYNEQFF
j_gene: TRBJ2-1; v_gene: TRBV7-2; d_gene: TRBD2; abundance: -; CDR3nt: TGTGCCAGCAGTTACCTCCCCGGACTAGCGGGGGTCGGGGGGCAGTTCTTC; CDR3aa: CASSYLPGLAGVGGQFF
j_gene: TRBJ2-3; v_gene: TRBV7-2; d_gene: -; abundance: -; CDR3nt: TGTGCCAGCAGTCGCCCCACAGATACGCAGTATTTT; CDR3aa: CASSRPTDTQYF
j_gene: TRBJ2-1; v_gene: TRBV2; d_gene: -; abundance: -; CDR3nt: TGTGCCAGCAGTTCCGGCTACAATGAGCAGTTCTTC; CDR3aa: CASSSGYNEQFF
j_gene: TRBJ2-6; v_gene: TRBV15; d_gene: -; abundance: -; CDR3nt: TGTGCCACCAGCAGAGATTGGAGTAGTGGGGCCAACGTCCTGACTTTC; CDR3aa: CATSRDWSSGANVLTF
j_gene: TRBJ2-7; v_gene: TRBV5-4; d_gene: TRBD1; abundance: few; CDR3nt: TGTGCCAGCAGCTCCCTAAAGGGGGCGAGGGAGCAGTACTTC; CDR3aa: CASSSLKGAREQYF
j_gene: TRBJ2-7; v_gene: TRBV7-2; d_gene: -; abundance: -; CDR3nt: TGCGCCAGCAGCTTAGACTTCTCCTACGAGCAGTACTTC; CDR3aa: CASSLDFSYEQYF
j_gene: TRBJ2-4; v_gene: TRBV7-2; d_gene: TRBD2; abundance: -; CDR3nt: TGTGCCAGCAGCCCCGGACTAGCGGGGGGGAACATTCAGTACTTC; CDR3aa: CASSPGLAGGNIQYF
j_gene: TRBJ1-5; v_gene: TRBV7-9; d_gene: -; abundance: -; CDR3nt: TGTGCCAGCAGCCTCGGCAATCAGCCCCAGCATTTT; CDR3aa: CASSLGNQPQHF
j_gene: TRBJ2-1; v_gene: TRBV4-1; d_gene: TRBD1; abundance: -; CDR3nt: TGCGCCAGCAGCGTATGGGACAGGGGCAATGAGCAGTTCTTC; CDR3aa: CASSVWDRGNEQFF
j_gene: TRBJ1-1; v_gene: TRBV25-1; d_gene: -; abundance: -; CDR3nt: TGTGCCAGCAGTGCCCACGGGAGCGAGGGTGCTTTCTTT; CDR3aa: CASSAHGSEGAFF
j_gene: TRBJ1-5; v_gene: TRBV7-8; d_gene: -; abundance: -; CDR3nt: TGTGCCAGCAGCTCCGCGGGGGGCGCCGGCAATCAGCCCCAGCATTTT; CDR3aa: CASSSAGGAGNQPQHF
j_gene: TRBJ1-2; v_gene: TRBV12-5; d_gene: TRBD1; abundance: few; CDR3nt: TGTGCTAGTGGTTTGTCGACAGGGGAAATCTATGGCTACACCTTC; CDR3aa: CASGLSTGEIYGYTF
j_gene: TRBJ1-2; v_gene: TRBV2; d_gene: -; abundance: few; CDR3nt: TGTGCCAGGGCCACAAGGGGAGGCTACACCTTC; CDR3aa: CARATRGGYTF
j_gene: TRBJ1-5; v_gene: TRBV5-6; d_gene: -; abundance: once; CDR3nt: TGTGCCAGCTCACCGGGGGCCGATCAGCCCCAGCATTTT; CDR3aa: CASSPGADQPQHF
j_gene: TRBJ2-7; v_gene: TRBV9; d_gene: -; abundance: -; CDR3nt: TGTGCCAGCAGCCCTTTCGGGACTCTCACCTACGAGCAGTACTTC; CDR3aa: CASSPFGTLTYEQYF
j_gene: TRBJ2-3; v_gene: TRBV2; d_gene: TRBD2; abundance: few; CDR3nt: TGTGCCAGCAGTGAAGCTATCCGGGGGGGAATAGATACGCAGTATTTT; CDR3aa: CASSEAIRGGIDTQYF
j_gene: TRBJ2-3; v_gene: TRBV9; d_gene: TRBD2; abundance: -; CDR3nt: TGTGCCAGCAGCGTACGGGATAGCGGGGGGGCCAATACGCAGTATTTT; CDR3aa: CASSVRDSGGANTQYF
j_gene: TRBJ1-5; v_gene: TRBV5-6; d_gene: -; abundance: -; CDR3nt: TGTGCCAGCAGCTTGGGGCAGGGGATGGGTCAGCCCCAGCATTTT; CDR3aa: CASSLGQGMGQPQHF
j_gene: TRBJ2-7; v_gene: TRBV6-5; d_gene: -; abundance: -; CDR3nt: TGTGCCAGCAGTTACTCATGGACGGAGAGCTCCTACGAGCAGTACTTC; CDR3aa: CASSYSWTESSYEQYF
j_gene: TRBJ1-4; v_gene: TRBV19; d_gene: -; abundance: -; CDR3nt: TGTGCCAGTAGTTTGGGAGGGGCCGATAGAGAAAAACTGTTTTTT; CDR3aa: CASSLGGADREKLFF
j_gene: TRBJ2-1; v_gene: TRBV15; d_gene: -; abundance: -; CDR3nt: TGTGCCACCAGCAGCTCGGGGGCCTACAATGAGCAGTTCTTC; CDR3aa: CATSSSGAYNEQFF
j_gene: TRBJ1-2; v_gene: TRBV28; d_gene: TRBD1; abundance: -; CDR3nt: TGTGCCAGCAGTATAACAGGGGAGAAAGGTGGCTACACCTTC; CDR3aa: CASSITGEKGGYTF
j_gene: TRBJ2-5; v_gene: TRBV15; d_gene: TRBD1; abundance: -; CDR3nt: TGTGCCACCAGCAGAGGGGTCGGGACAGGACAAGAGACCCAGTACTTC; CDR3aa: CATSRGVGTGQETQYF
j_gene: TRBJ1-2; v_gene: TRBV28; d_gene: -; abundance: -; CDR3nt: TGTGCCAGCAGTTTAGGACAGTCCCTCTATGGCTACACCTTC; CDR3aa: CASSLGQSLYGYTF
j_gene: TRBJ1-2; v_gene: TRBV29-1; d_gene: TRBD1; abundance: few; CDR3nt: TGCAGCGTTGAAGATCGTGACAGGGGCAGTGGCTACACCTTC; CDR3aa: CSVEDRDRGSGYTF
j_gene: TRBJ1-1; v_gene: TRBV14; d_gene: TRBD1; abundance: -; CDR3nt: TGTGCCAGCAGCCAATCCGACAGGGGCAGTACTGAAGCTTTCTTT; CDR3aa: CASSQSDRGSTEAFF
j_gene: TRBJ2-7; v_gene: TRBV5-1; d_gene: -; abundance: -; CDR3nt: TGCGCCAACCCCCCTCTGGAGCAGTACTTC; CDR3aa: CANPPLEQYF
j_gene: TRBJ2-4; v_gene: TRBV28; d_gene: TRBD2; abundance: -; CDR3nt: TGTGCCAGCAGCCCTTACCGGGCGCCTAGCGGGGGTTCCGACATTCAGTACTTC; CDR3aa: CASSPYRAPSGGSDIQYF
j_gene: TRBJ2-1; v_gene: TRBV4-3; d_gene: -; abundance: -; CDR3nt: TGCGCCAGCAGCCAGGGCCTTAGATTCTCCTACAATGAGCAGTTCTTC; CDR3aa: CASSQGLRFSYNEQFF
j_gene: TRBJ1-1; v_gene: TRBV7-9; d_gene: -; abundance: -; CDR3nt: TGTGCCAGCAGCATAACAAGGAACACTGAAGCTTTCTTT; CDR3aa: CASSITRNTEAFF
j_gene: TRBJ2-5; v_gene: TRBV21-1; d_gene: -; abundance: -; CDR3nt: TGTGCCAGCAGCAACACGGTCCAAGAGACCCAGTACTTC; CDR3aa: CASSNTVQETQYF
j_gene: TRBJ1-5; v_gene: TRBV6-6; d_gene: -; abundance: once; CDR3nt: TGTGCCAGCAGTCGGGACATAGGGGATCAGCCCCAGCATTTT; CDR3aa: CASSRDIGDQPQHF
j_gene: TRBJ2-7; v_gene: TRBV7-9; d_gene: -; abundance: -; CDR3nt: TGTGCCAGCAGCTTCCTTAATAGGGGGAACGAGCAGTACTTC; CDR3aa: CASSFLNRGNEQYF
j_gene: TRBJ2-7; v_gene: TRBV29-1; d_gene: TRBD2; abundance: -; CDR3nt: TGCAGCGTTGAATCTATGGGGGGGGACGAGCAGTACTTC; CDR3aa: CSVESMGGDEQYF
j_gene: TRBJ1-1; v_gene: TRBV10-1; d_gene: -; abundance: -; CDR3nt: TGCGCCAGCAGTGAGAAGATAGGGACGGCCACTGAAGCTTTCTTT; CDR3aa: CASSEKIGTATEAFF
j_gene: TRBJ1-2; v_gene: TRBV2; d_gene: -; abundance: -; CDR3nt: TGTGCCAGCACCCCCGACTATGGCTACACCTTC; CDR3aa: CASTPDYGYTF
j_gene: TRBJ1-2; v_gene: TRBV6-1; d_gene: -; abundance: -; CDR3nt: TGTGCCAGCAGAGGGGTCTATAACTATGGCTACACCTTC; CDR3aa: CASRGVYNYGYTF
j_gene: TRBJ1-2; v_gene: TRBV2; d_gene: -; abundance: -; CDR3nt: TGTGCCAGCCTTAGGGAGACAGCTAACTATGGCTACACCTTC; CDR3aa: CASLRETANYGYTF
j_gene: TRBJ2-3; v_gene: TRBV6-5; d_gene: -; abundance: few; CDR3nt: TGTGCCAGCAGCGGAGGGGCAGATACGCAGTATTTT; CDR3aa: CASSGGADTQYF
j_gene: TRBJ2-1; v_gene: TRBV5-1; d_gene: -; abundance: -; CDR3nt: TGCGCCAGCAGCTTAGAAGGGGGTGAGCAGTTCTTC; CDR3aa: CASSLEGGEQFF
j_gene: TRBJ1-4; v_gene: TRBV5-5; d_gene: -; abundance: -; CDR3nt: TGTGCCAGCAGCTCGATGGCGTTTCGGGTCGGGGGACCTAATGAAAAACTGTTTTTT; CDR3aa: CASSSMAFRVGGPNEKLFF
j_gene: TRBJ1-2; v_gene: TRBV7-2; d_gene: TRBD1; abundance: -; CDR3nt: TGTGCCAGCAGCTCTAGGACAGGGGGGGATGGCTACACCTTC; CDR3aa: CASSSRTGGDGYTF
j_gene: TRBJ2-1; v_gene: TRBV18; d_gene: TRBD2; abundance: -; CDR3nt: TGTGCCAGCTCACCAACTAGCGGGGCCTACAATGAGCAGTTCTTC; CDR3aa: CASSPTSGAYNEQFF
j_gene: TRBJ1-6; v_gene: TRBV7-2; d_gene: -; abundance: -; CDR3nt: TGTGCCAGCAGCTCTGGGGGTGGTAATTCACCCCTCCACTTT; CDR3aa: CASSSGGGNSPLHF
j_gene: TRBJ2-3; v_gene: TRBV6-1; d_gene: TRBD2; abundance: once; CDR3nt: TGTGCCAGCAGTGAATGGGGACTAGCGCCCACAGATACGCAGTATTTT; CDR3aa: CASSEWGLAPTDTQYF